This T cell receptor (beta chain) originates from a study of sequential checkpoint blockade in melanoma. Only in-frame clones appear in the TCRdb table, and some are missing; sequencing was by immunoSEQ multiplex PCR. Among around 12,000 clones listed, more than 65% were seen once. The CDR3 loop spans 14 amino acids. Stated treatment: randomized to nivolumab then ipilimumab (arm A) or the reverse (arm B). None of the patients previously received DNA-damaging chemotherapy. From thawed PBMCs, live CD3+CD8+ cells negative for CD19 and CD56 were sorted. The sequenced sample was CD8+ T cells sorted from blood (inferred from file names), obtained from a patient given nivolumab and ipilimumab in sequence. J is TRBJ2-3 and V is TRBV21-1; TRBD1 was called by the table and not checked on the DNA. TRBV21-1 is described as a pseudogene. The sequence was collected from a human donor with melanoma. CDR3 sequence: CATYRASSTDTQYF. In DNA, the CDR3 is TGTGCCACGTACAGGGCCTCTAGCACAGATACGCAGTATTTT.